This passage covers 7 T cell receptor beta chains from one sample sequenced in a study of early T cells in non-severe SARS-CoV-2 infection. TCRdb processed the 5' RACE reads anew with MiXCR; each CDR3 protein has one entry. The table records 52,000 or so distinct CDR3 sequences, around an eighth of them present only once. The sample was whole blood. These receptors were collected from an adult who was a healthcare worker with PCR-confirmed SARS-CoV-2 infection or an uninfected control (not recorded which).

About this clonotype itself: A much larger clone lies one base from this, so it may be a read error. The chain joins TRBV29-1 to TRBJ1-2; no definite D call. The ends were cut back, 5 bases at V and 5 bases at J, with 12 bases in the middle. This CDR3 contains 12 residues. Germline CDR1 SQVTM, CDR2 ANQGSEA. CDR3 sequence (DNA): TGCAGCGTTCAGGAGGCCACTTATGGCTACACCTTC. It translates to CSVQEATYGYTF.

Comment on this clonotype: A much larger clonotype is one base distant, so this may be a read error. This chain links TRBV11-3 with TRBJ2-1; tentatively, D is TRBD2 (5 bases). The CDR3 has 14 residues. Germline loops: CDR1 SGHNT, CDR2 YENEEA. The CDR3 loop reads CASSFDGLRDELFF. The CDR3 nucleotides are TGTGCCAGCAGCTTTGATGGCCTCCGGGATGAGCTGTTCTTC.

This chain links TRBV7-2 with TRBJ2-5; 11 bases are a match to TRBD2. CDR3 size: 18 residues. CDR1 and CDR2 from the germline V gene are SGHTA and FQGNSA. The V gene end was trimmed by 1 base and the J gene end by 4 bases; junction bases not matched to a gene: 11. The CDR3 DNA is TGTGCCAGCAGCTTAGTAATTAGGTCTAGCGGGGGGCCAGAGACCCAGTACTTC. Translating gives CASSLVIRSSGGPETQYF.

This clonotype has just a few counts. The chain couples TRBV6-5 to TRBJ1-5; D is undetermined. The germline V and J ends were trimmed by 6 bases and 0 bases, with 9 bases remaining between them. The CDR3 covers 14 residues. Germline V gene sequence: CDR1 MNHEY, CDR2 SVGAGI. CDR3 in DNA: TGTGCCAGCAGCCGAGACATTAGCAATCAGCCCCAGCATTTT. Translation: CASSRDISNQPQHF.

V gene TRBV7-9 combines with J gene TRBJ2-1; no clear D. The germline V gene has CDR1 SEHNR and CDR2 FQNEAQ (reference sequence). The CDR3 loop spans 15 amino acids. With 5 bases removed from V and 3 bases from J, the gap between germline ends came to 14 bases. CDR3 sequence: CASSTGPTLYNEQFF. CDR3 DNA: TGTGCCAGCAGCACCGGGCCGACCCTCTACAATGAGCAGTTCTTC.

This clonotype was counted ten times or more. This rearrangement joins TRBV15 to TRBJ2-7; 10 positions match TRBD2. With V trimmed by 0 bases and J by 3 bases, 14 bases remained unmatched. This CDR3 contains 19 residues. Germline CDR1 reads LNHNV; CDR2 reads YYDKDF (reference sequence). The CDR3 protein is CATSRDSFGLAELRYEQYF. CDR3 in DNA: TGTGCCACCAGCAGAGATTCGTTCGGACTAGCGGAGCTCCGCTACGAGCAGTACTTC.

V usage is TRBV29-1 and J usage is TRBJ2-3; D not certain. The germline V gene encodes CDR1 SQVTM and CDR2 ANQGSEA. The CDR3 spans 14 residues. Between the trimmed V and J ends, which lost 6 bases and 4 bases, there was a span of 17 bases. For the CDR3, the DNA is TGCAGCGTCTGGACGTCCTTAAGTTCAGATACGCAGTATTTT. It yields the protein CSVWTSLSSDTQYF.